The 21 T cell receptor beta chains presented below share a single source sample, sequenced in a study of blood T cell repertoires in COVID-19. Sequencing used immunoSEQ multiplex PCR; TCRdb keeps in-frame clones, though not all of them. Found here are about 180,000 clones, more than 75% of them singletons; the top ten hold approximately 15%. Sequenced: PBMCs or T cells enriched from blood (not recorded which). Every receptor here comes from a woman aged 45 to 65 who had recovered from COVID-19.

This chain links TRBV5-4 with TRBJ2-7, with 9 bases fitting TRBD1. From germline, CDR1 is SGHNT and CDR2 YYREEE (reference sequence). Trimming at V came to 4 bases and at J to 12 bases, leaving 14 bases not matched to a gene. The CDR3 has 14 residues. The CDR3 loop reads CASSPGQGTYFMYF. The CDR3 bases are TGTGCCAGCAGCCCGGGACAGGGAACCTATTTCATGTACTTC.

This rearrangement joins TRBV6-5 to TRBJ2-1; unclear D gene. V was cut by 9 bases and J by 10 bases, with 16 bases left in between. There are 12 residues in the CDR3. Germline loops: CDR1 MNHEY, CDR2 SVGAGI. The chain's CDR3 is CASGARLWEQFF. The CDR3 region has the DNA TGTGCCAGTGGAGCGCGTTTGTGGGAGCAGTTCTTC.

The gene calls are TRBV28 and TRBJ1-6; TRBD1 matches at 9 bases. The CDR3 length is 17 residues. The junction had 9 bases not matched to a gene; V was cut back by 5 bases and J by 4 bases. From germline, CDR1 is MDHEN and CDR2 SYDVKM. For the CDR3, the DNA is TGTGCCAGCAGTGCGCAGGGGACAGGGAGATATAATTCACCCCTCCACTTT. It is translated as CASSAQGTGRYNSPLHF.

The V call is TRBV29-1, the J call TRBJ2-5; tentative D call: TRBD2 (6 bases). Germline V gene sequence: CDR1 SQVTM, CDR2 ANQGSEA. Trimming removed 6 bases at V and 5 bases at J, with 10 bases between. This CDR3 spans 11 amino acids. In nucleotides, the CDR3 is TGCAGCGTGACTGGGGGGGAGACCCAGTACTTC. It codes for CSVTGGETQYF.

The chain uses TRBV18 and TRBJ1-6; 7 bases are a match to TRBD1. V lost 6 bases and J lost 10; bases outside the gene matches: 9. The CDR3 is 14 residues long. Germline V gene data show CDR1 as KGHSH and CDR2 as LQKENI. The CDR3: CASSEQGTRSPLHF. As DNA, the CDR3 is TGTGCCAGCTCGGAACAGGGGACAAGATCACCCCTCCACTTT.

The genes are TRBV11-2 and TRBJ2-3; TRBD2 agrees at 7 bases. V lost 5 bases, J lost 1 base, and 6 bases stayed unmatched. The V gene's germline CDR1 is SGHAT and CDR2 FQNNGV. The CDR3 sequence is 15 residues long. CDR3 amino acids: CASSLLASGTDTQYF. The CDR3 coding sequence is TGTGCCAGCAGCCTACTAGCGTCGGGCACAGATACGCAGTATTTT.

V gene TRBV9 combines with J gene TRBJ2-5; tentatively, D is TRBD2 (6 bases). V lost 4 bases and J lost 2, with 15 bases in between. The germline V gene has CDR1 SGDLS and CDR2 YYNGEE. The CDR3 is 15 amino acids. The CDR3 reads CASSPSGFPQETQYF. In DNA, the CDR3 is TGTGCCAGCAGCCCCAGCGGGTTCCCTCAAGAGACCCAGTACTTC.

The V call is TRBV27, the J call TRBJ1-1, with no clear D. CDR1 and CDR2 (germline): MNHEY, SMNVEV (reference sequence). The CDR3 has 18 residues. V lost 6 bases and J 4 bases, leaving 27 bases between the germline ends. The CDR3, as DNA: TGTGCCAGCAGACCCCTCTCAGCCCTCGAGAGGGTCGGCACTGAAGCTTTCTTT. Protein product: CASRPLSALERVGTEAFF.

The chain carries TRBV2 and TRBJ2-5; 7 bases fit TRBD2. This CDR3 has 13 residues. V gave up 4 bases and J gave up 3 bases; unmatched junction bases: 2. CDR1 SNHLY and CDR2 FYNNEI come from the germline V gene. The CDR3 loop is CASSAGREETQYF. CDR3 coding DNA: TGTGCCAGCAGTGCAGGGAGGGAAGAGACCCAGTACTTC.

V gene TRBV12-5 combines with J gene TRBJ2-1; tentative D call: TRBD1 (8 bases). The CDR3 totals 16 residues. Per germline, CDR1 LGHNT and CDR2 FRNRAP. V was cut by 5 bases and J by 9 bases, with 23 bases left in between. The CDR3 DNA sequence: TGTGCTAGTGGTCTCACAGGGGGAGGACTAGTCGGTGAGCAGTTCTTC. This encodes CASGLTGGGLVGEQFF. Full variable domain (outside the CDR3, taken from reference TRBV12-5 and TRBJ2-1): DARVTQTPRHKVTEMGQEVTMRCQPILGHNTVFWYRQTMMQGLELLAYFRNRAPLDDSGMPKDRFSAEMPDATLATLKIQPSEPRDSAVYFCASGLTGGGLVGEQFFGPGTRLTVL.

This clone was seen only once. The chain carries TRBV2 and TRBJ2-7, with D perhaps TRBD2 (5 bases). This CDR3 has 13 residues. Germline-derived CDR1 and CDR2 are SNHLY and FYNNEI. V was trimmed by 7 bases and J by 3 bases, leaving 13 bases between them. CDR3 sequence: CASMDDGNYEQYF. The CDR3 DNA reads TGTGCCAGCATGGATGACGGGAACTACGAGCAGTACTTC.

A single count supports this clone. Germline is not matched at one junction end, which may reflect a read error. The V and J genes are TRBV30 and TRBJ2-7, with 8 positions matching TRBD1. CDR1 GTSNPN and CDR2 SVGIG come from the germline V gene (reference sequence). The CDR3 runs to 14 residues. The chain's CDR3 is CAWDPGTGVRVLDF. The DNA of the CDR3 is TGTGCCTGGGATCCCGGGACAGGTGTACGTGTGTTAGACTTC.

The CDR3 DNA reads TGTGCCAGTAGTATTAGGGGTTTCACTGAAGCTTTCTTT. Translating it yields CASSIRGFTEAFF. The V gene is TRBV19, the J gene TRBJ1-1, with D perhaps TRBD1 (5 bases). Between the trimmed V and J ends, which lost 3 bases and 4 bases, there was a span of 9 bases. The CDR3 consists of 13 residues. The germline gives CDR1 LNHDA, CDR2 SQIVND (reference sequence).

The DNA for the CDR3 is TGTGCCAGCAGTGAACAGGGTAGGAATTCACCCCTCCACTTT. It specifies CASSEQGRNSPLHF. This chain uses TRBV6-1 with TRBJ1-6, with D possibly matching TRBD1 (5 bases). This CDR3 has 14 amino acids. Trimming took 2 bases from V and 7 from J, leaving 9 bases between them. Germline V gene sequence: CDR1 MNHNS, CDR2 SASEGT.

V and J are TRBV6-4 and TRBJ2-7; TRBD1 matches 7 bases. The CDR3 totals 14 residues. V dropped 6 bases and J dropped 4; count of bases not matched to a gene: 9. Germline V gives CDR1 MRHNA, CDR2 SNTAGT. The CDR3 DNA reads TGTGCCAGCAGGCCACGTAGGGGGCTTTACGAGCAGTACTTC. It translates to CASRPRRGLYEQYF.

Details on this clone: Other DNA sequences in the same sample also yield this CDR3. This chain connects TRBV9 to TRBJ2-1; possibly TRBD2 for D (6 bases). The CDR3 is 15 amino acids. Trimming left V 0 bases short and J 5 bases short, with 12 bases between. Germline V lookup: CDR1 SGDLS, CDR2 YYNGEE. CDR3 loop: CASSVDGGGNNEQFF. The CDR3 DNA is TGTGCCAGCAGCGTAGATGGGGGAGGAAACAATGAGCAGTTCTTC.

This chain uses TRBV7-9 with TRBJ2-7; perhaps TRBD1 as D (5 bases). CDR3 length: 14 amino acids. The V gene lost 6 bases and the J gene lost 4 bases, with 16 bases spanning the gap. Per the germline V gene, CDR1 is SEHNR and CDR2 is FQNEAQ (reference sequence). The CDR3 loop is CASSPGQASYEQYF. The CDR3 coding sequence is TGTGCCAGCAGTCCAGGGCAGGCTTCTTACGAGCAGTACTTC. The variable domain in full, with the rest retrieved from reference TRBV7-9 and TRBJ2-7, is DTGVSQNPRHKITKRGQNVTFRCDPISEHNRLYWYRQTLGQGPEFLTYFQNEAQLEKSRLLSDRFSAERPKGSFSTLEIQRTEQGDSAMYLCASSPGQASYEQYFGPGTRLTVT.

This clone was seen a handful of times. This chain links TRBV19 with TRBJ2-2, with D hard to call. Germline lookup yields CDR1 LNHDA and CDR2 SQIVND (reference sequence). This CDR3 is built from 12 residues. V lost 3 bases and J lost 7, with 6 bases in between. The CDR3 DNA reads TGTGCCAGTAGTATCTTTGTCGGGGAGCTGTTTTTT. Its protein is CASSIFVGELFF.

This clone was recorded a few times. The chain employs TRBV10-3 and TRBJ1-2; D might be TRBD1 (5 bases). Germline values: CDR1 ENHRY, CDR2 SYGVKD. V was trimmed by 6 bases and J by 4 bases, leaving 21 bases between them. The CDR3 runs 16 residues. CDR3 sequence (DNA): TGTGCCATCAGGCGAGGTGTGGGGCAGGGTGGCTATGGCTACACCTTC. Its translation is CAIRRGVGQGGYGYTF.

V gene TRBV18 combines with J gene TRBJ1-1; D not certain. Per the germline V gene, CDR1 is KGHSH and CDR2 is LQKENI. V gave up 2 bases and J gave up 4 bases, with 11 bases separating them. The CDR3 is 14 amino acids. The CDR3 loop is CASSPDSGATEAFF. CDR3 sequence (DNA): TGTGCCAGCTCACCAGATAGCGGAGCCACTGAAGCTTTCTTT.

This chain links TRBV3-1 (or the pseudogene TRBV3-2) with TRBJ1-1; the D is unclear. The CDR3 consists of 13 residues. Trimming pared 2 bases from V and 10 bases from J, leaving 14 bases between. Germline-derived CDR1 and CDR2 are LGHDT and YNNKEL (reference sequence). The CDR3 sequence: CASSQSAGMRAFF. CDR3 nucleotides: TGTGCCAGCAGCCAATCTGCGGGCATGAGAGCTTTCTTT.